These T cell receptor beta chains were read from a single sample in a study of human T cells and chemical hapten exposure. MiXCR, applied by TCRdb to the RACE reads, yields one record per CDR3 protein. The sample shows 300,000 to 450,000 distinct CDR3 sequences, 4.8% of them seen only once. Source: whole blood, taken in connection with sensitization to the hapten diphenylcyclopropenone (DPC). The receptors originated from a woman between 50 and 59 years old with alopecia areata. Some clones in this sample may be carry-over from other donors' samples. CDR3s include the opening cysteine and the closing phenylalanine or tryptophan. Each record gives: V gene, J gene, CDR3 protein.

TRBV6-5,TRBJ2-5,CASSYPGRGETQYF
TRBV10-3,TRBJ2-1,CASRDEHNEQFF
TRBV9,TRBJ2-1,CASSVDPLAGVLSEQFF
TRBV6-2/TRBV6-3,TRBJ2-3,CASSYSVRGPDTQYF
TRBV2,TRBJ2-7,CASSEALAGGGEQYF
TRBV4-2,TRBJ2-7,CASSQDYGQGRNEQYF
TRBV7-9,TRBJ2-7,CASSSAENPAYYEQYF
TRBV20-1,TRBJ2-7,CSARDTRARHEQYF
TRBV20-1,TRBJ1-4,CSASMGDRASLFF
TRBV25-1,TRBJ2-5,CASSDGGGRARETQYF
TRBV15,TRBJ2-2,CATSRDRAGGTGELFF
TRBV24-1,TRBJ2-2,CATSGTGTGLSGELFF
TRBV28,TRBJ2-7,CASSLSPGSTYEQYF